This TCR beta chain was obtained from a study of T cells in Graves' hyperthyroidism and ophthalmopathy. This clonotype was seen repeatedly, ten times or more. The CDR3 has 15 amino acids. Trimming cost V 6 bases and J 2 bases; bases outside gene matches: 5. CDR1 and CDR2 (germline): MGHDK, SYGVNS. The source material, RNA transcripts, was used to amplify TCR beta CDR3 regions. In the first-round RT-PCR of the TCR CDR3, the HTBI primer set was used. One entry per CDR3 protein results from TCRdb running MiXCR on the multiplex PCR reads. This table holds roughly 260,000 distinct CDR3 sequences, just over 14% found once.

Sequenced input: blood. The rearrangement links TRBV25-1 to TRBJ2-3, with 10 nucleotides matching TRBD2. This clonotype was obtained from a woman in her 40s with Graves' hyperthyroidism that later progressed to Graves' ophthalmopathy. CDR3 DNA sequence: TGTGCCAGCAGGGAGAGCGGGAGGGACACAGATACGCAGTATTTT. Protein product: CASRESGRDTDTQYF.